The rows below give T cell receptor beta chains drawn from one sample of a study of blood T cell repertoires in COVID-19. Method: immunoSEQ multiplex PCR; TCRdb's copy keeps in-frame clones and lacks some. Here the sample spans around 15,000 clones, 76% being singletons. The sample was peripheral blood. All receptors come from a man between 70 and 80 years old with active or convalescent COVID-19. Each CDR3 is given with its conserved first and last residue. The D gene is left open where the match is weak. Clone size is stated in some rows and not others, as once, few, many or a class when expanded.

d_gene: -
abundance: -
v_gene: TRBV28
j_gene: TRBJ2-3
CDR3aa: CASSRDFGDTQYF
CDR3nt: TGTGCCAGCAGCCGGGACTTCGGGGATACGCAGTATTTT

d_gene: -
abundance: -
v_gene: TRBV18
j_gene: TRBJ1-2
CDR3aa: CASSPLAGSDGYTF
CDR3nt: TGTGCCAGCTCACCCCTCGCGGGGTCCGATGGCTACACCTTC

d_gene: TRBD2
abundance: few
v_gene: TRBV5-1
j_gene: TRBJ2-1
CDR3aa: CASSPAGSSYNEQFF
CDR3nt: TGCGCCAGCAGCCCAGCGGGATCCTCCTACAATGAGCAGTTCTTC

d_gene: TRBD1
abundance: few
v_gene: TRBV4-1
j_gene: TRBJ1-2
CDR3aa: CASSPGQGYGYTF
CDR3nt: TGCGCCAGCAGCCCGGGACAGGGGTATGGCTACACCTTC

d_gene: -
abundance: -
v_gene: TRBV28
j_gene: TRBJ1-3
CDR3aa: CASSLIGSSGNTIYF
CDR3nt: TGTGCCAGCAGTTTAATAGGGAGCTCTGGAAACACCATATATTTT

d_gene: -
abundance: -
v_gene: TRBV5-4
j_gene: TRBJ1-3
CDR3aa: CASSLGGISGNTIYF
CDR3nt: TGTGCCAGCAGCCTTGGAGGCATCTCTGGAAACACCATATATTTT

d_gene: -
abundance: -
v_gene: TRBV11-2
j_gene: TRBJ2-3
CDR3aa: CASSRSTDTQYF
CDR3nt: TGTGCCAGCAGCCGCAGTACAGATACGCAGTATTTT

d_gene: TRBD1
abundance: few
v_gene: TRBV7-2
j_gene: TRBJ2-7
CDR3aa: CASSWDSPSPYEQYF
CDR3nt: TGTGCCAGCAGCTGGGACAGCCCCTCTCCCTACGAGCAGTACTTC

d_gene: TRBD1
abundance: -
v_gene: TRBV6-6
j_gene: TRBJ2-3
CDR3aa: CASSPRTGGKDTQYF
CDR3nt: TGTGCCAGCAGTCCAAGGACAGGGGGCAAAGATACGCAGTATTTT

d_gene: TRBD1
abundance: -
v_gene: TRBV4-3
j_gene: TRBJ2-4
CDR3aa: CASSQDRRQGNIQYF
CDR3nt: TGCGCCAGCAGCCAAGATCGGAGACAGGGAAACATTCAGTACTTC

d_gene: TRBD1
abundance: -
v_gene: TRBV5-1
j_gene: TRBJ1-1
CDR3aa: CASRGQGVNTEAFF
CDR3nt: TGCGCCAGCAGGGGACAGGGAGTGAACACTGAAGCTTTCTTT

d_gene: -
abundance: -
v_gene: TRBV6-5
j_gene: TRBJ2-7
CDR3aa: CATSQGPYEQYF
CDR3nt: TGTGCCACCAGTCAGGGTCCCTACGAGCAGTACTTC

d_gene: -
abundance: -
v_gene: TRBV6-5
j_gene: TRBJ2-3
CDR3aa: CATKQRASTDTQYF
CDR3nt: TGTGCCACTAAACAGCGGGCTAGCACAGATACGCAGTATTTT

d_gene: -
abundance: -
v_gene: TRBV7-2
j_gene: TRBJ1-3
CDR3aa: CASSFGPGRANTIYF
CDR3nt: -

d_gene: TRBD2
abundance: -
v_gene: TRBV5-1
j_gene: TRBJ2-3
CDR3aa: CASSWGLAEDTQYF
CDR3nt: TGCGCCAGCAGCTGGGGACTAGCAGAAGATACGCAGTATTTT

d_gene: -
abundance: -
v_gene: TRBV7-2
j_gene: TRBJ1-2
CDR3aa: CASSLSTQLEGFTF
CDR3nt: TGTGCCAGCAGCTTAAGCACCCAGTTAGAGGGTTTCACCTTC

d_gene: TRBD1
abundance: -
v_gene: TRBV11-3
j_gene: TRBJ2-2
CDR3aa: CASSPRQGVVGELFF
CDR3nt: TGTGCCAGCAGCCCCCGACAGGGAGTCGTCGGGGAGCTGTTTTTT

d_gene: -
abundance: -
v_gene: TRBV6-2/TRBV6-3
j_gene: TRBJ1-2
CDR3aa: CASSYNSYGYTF
CDR3nt: TGTGCCAGCAGTTATAACAGCTATGGCTACACCTTC

d_gene: -
abundance: -
v_gene: TRBV30
j_gene: TRBJ1-6
CDR3aa: CAWTPGGARNSPLHF
CDR3nt: TGTGCCTGGACCCCGGGGGGGGCGCGAAATTCACCCCTCCACTTT

d_gene: -
abundance: -
v_gene: TRBV30
j_gene: TRBJ1-1
CDR3aa: CAWRRDGPGFMNTEAFF
CDR3nt: TGTGCCTGGAGGAGGGATGGGCCAGGATTCATGAACACTGAAGCTTTCTTT

d_gene: TRBD1
abundance: -
v_gene: TRBV7-2
j_gene: TRBJ1-3
CDR3aa: CASSLQGASGNTIYF
CDR3nt: TGTGCCAGCAGCTTACAGGGGGCTTCTGGAAACACCATATATTTT